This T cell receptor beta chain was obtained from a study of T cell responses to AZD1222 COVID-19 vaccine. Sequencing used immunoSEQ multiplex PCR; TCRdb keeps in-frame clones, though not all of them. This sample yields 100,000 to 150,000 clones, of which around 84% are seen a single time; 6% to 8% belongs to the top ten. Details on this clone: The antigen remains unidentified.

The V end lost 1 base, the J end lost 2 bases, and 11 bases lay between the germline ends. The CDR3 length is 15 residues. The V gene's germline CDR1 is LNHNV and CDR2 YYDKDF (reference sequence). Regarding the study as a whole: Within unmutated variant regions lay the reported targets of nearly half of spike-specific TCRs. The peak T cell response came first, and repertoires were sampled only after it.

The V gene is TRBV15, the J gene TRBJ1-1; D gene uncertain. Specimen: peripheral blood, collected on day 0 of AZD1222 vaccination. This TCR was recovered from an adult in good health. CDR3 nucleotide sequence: TGTGCCACCAGCAGAGCTGGACCACTAAACACTGAAGCTTTCTTT. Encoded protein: CATSRAGPLNTEAFF. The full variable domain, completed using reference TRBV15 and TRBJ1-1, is DAMVIQNPRYQVTQFGKPVTLSCSQTLNHNVMYWYQQKSSQAPKLLFHYYDKDFNNEADTPDNFQSRRPNTSFCFLDIRSPGLGDTAMYLCATSRAGPLNTEAFFGQGTRLTVV.